This is a list of T cell receptor beta chains from one sample in a study of blood T cell repertoires in COVID-19. Method: immunoSEQ multiplex PCR; TCRdb's copy keeps in-frame clones and lacks some. The sample holds approximately 46,000 clones, about 85% seen once. Sequencing was performed on peripheral blood. These receptors were taken from a woman in her seventies in a cohort sampled during active COVID-19. The conserved cysteine and the conserved F or W are not part of the CDR3 here.

J gene | V gene | CDR3 protein
TRBJ2-3 | TRBV19 | ASSITTSGTDTQY
TRBJ1-5 | TRBV9 | ASSVGLGGNQPQH
TRBJ1-4 | TRBV9 | ASSASDRTNEKLF
TRBJ2-7 | TRBV28 | ASSPLGGREWMGPYEQY
TRBJ2-5 | TRBV7-7 | ASSLGAGIGRETQY
TRBJ2-2 | TRBV7-2 | ASSLDRLGRGNTGELF
TRBJ1-6 | TRBV28 | ASSSNSPLH
TRBJ2-7 | TRBV13 | ASSLAQGYEQY
TRBJ2-2 | TRBV28 | ASSFAGEGKRELF
TRBJ1-1 | TRBV11-2 | ASSLYQGNTEAF
TRBJ1-2 | TRBV5-1 | ASSPQGAPYGYT
TRBJ2-1 | TRBV10-3 | AISPGGPGGNNEQF
TRBJ1-5 | TRBV28 | ASSRGQGDQPQH
TRBJ1-2 | TRBV28 | ASSWGQESYGYT
TRBJ2-5 | TRBV7-2 | ASSYYQTQETQY
TRBJ2-1 | TRBV5-6 | ASSLRLAGANEQF
TRBJ1-1 | TRBV7-6 | ASSLGRDSEAF
TRBJ2-7 | TRBV28 | ASSSDREAYEQY
TRBJ2-3 | TRBV12-3/TRBV12-4 | ASSLLATDTQY
TRBJ1-2 | TRBV6-1 | ASSEGGVWGYT
TRBJ1-1 | TRBV11-3 | ASSLGGQLNTEAF
TRBJ2-1 | TRBV3-1/TRBV3-2 | ASSQGVRLSYNEQF
TRBJ2-7 | TRBV5-1 | ASSLEGGSIPYEQY
TRBJ2-5 | TRBV5-1 | ASSLGLAEGETQY
TRBJ2-7 | TRBV28 | ASSFTTYEQY
TRBJ1-1 | TRBV7-9 | ASSPIADTEAF
TRBJ2-1 | TRBV6-5 | ASTLTGYNEQF
TRBJ1-5 | TRBV7-6 | ASSLSPQGDNQPQH
TRBJ2-3 | TRBV2 | ASSEGLSTDTQY